This TCR beta chain originates from a study of monozygotic twins with inflammatory bowel disease (dated by TCRdb to the late 2010s). With regard to the full study: In total, about 30 monozygotic twin pairs made up the full study: 19 Danish pairs, all IBD-discordant, plus nine German pairs, of which four were IBD-concordant and five were IBD-discordant. Within discordant pairs, disease-associated traits were sought mainly by comparing IBD patients with their genetically identical healthy co-twins. Each individual had, on average, about 151 000 unique TCRalpha sequences and 181 000 unique TCRbeta sequences available for analysis. What the authors observed across the whole study: IBD patients had lower TCRbeta repertoire diversity, measured by the inverse Simpson index, than their healthy co-twins. The results gave no support for a single strong signal or clonotype linked to IBD. No difference in repertoire similarity was observed between concordant and discordant twins, possibly owing to limited statistical power. The analysis was unable to tell apart different T cell subtypes. Because patients were on differing immunosuppressive treatments, the repertoires may have picked up extra background noise and inter-individual variability. Fewer clonotypes were shared with other individuals by IBD patients than by healthy twins, most markedly in patients showing signs of disease activity.

The CDR3, from cysteine to phenylalanine, totals 17 residues. No DNA sequence is on record. The germline V gene yields SGHRS for CDR1 and YFSETQ for CDR2. Details on this clonotype: The clone's antigen remains unknown.

From each donor, a roughly 2.7 ml peripheral blood sample was collected into PAXgene tubes and stored at -80 degrees C. Without T cell sorting, total RNA was isolated from whole blood using the PAXgene blood miRNA kit on an automated QIAcube. Peripheral blood from monozygotic twin pairs concordant or discordant for inflammatory bowel disease was subjected to deep TCRalpha and TCRbeta repertoire profiling with unique molecular barcoding. Smoking habits were recorded for all twin pairs, with individuals classified as current, former or never smokers. Library creation used 5' RACE. Preparation of each TCR library used around 3,500 ng of total RNA. For each sample, cDNA synthesis was carried out in eight separate reactions using SMARTScribe reverse transcriptase. During cDNA synthesis, unique molecular identifiers containing a 6-nucleotide sample barcode were introduced by template switching. TCRalpha and TCRbeta cDNA was amplified by two nested PCRs of 16 and 9 cycles, with bead purification after each PCR. Before amplification, cDNA was treated with uracil DNA-glycosylase and purified using the QIAquick PCR purification kit. In the second PCR, Illumina TruSeq-compatible adapters and sample-specific barcodes were added. Library quality and concentration were checked on TapeStation and Qubit, and libraries were pooled at approximately 4.7 ng each. Sequencing of pooled libraries was carried out on an Illumina HiSeq2500 single-index Rapid Run using 2 x 100 bp reads and custom sequencing primers. The original pipeline was this. UMI-based consensus assembly with MiGEC version 1.2.6 was used to correct PCR and sequencing errors. MiXCR version 2.1.1 handled V(D)J alignment, clonotype assembly and CDR3 extraction. Normalisation of gene usage, clonotype sharing and MAIT/NKT TCR abundance was achieved by analysing the top 1000, 10 000 and 20 000 clonotypes per sample. Diversity was computed as the inverse Simpson index with the vegan R package after downsampling to 27 000 UMIs. Paired Mann-Whitney U tests on discordant twin pairs were used, with Benjamini-Hochberg multiple-testing correction. One entry per CDR3 protein sequence results from the TCRdb reprocessing of the reads, with DNA left out. TCRdb, not the original authors, processed these V and J calls. This sample's table has entries for 150,000 to 200,000 distinct CDR3 sequences. Of the sample, around 6.8% falls within the top ten clones.

This clonotype was sampled from a human donor with ulcerative colitis or Crohn's disease, or a healthy co-twin of an affected twin (not recorded which). The rearranged chain carries TRBV5-1 and TRBJ2-3; as DNA is missing, the TRBD1 call by TCRdb cannot be tested. What was sequenced was blood. The CDR3 reads as follows: CASSLELTGGSTDTQYF.